The rows below give T cell receptor beta chains drawn from one sample of a study of cytomegalovirus exposure and HLA in healthy donors. Clones were read by immunoSEQ multiplex PCR, and TCRdb kept only the in-frame ones, dropping some. This table has tens of thousands of clones, more than 60% appearing once. Specimen: PBMCs. The source is a woman aged 25 to 39 in good health and CMV-seronegative. Both conserved end residues are part of each CDR3. D genes are given only for firm matches. Size is omitted from some rows. Given values are once, few, many or a class for expanded clones.

j_call | clone_size | d_call | cdr3_length | v_call | cdr3_aa | cdr3_nt
TRBJ1-2 | . | . | 13 | TRBV4-3 | CASSQDRVYGYTF | TGCGCCAGCAGCCAAGACAGGGTCTATGGCTACACCTTC
TRBJ1-1 | . | . | 13 | TRBV19 | CASRDRSNTEAFF | TGTGCCAGTAGGGACAGATCGAACACTGAAGCTTTCTTT
TRBJ2-4 | . | TRBD1 | 16 | TRBV2 | CASSAGGSLAKNIQYF | TGTGCCAGCAGTGCAGGGGGTTCACTAGCCAAAAACATTCAGTACTTC
TRBJ2-2 | . | . | 13 | TRBV9 | CASSPGSTGELFF | TGTGCCAGCAGCCCAGGGTCCACCGGGGAGCTGTTTTTT
TRBJ2-1 | . | TRBD2 | 15 | TRBV7-2 | CASSFTSGQGNEQFF | TGTGCCAGCAGCTTTACTAGCGGACAAGGGAATGAGCAGTTCTTC
TRBJ1-4 | few | . | 19 | TRBV4-1 | CASSQDSLGAGATNEKLFF | TGCGCCAGCAGCCAAGATAGCTTAGGCGCCGGGGCAACTAATGAAAAACTGTTTTTT
TRBJ1-1 | few | TRBD1 | 12 | TRBV30 | CAWRAGGTEAFF | TGTGCCTGGAGGGCAGGGGGTACTGAAGCTTTCTTT
TRBJ1-5 | . | TRBD1 | 15 | TRBV4-1 | CASSQGQGVNQPQHF | TGCGCCAGCAGCCAAGGCCAGGGGGTCAATCAGCCCCAGCATTTT
TRBJ1-2 | . | TRBD1 | 15 | TRBV6-5 | CASSYSRDRKVGYTF | TGTGCCAGCAGTTACTCGAGGGACAGGAAAGTTGGCTACACCTTC
TRBJ2-3 | . | . | 15 | TRBV4-3 | CASSQEGGGTDTQYF | TGCGCCAGCAGCCAAGAAGGCGGGGGCACAGATACGCAGTATTTT
TRBJ1-2 | . | TRBD1 | 16 | TRBV9 | CASSVGGTGRRYGYTF | TGTGCCAGCAGCGTAGGGGGGACAGGGAGACGGTATGGCTACACCTTC
TRBJ2-2 | . | TRBD2 | 16 | TRBV6-4 | CASSETGTSGAGELFF | TGTGCCAGCAGTGAGACCGGGACTAGTGGCGCCGGGGAGCTGTTTTTT
TRBJ2-2 | few | TRBD2 | 14 | TRBV30 | CAWKTSGGTGELFF | TGTGCCTGGAAAACTAGCGGGGGTACCGGGGAGCTGTTTTTT
TRBJ2-1 | . | . | 12 | TRBV7-9 | CASSPQDNEQFF | TGTGCCAGCAGCCCCCAGGACAATGAGCAGTTCTTC
TRBJ1-1 | . | . | 12 | TRBV6-6 | CASSYSSLGAFF | TGTGCCAGCAGTTACTCGAGTCTAGGAGCTTTCTTT
TRBJ2-1 | . | . | 15 | TRBV19 | CASSIYRAPYNEQFF | TGTGCCAGTAGTATATACAGGGCACCCTACAATGAGCAGTTCTTC
TRBJ1-4 | once | . | 16 | TRBV4-1 | CASSQGGGTKNEKLFF | TGCGCCAGCAGCCAAGGGGGGGGTACGAAAAATGAAAAACTGTTTTTT
TRBJ1-2 | . | . | 14 | TRBV6-5 | CASSYSGGGYGYTF | TGTGCCAGCAGTTACTCGGGAGGCGGGTATGGCTACACCTTC
TRBJ1-1 | . | . | 15 | TRBV19 | CASSMVAATNTEAFF | TGTGCCAGTAGTATGGTGGCAGCGACTAACACTGAAGCTTTCTTT
TRBJ2-5 | . | . | 15 | TRBV30 | CAWRYGGSYQETQYF | TGTGCCTGGAGATATGGAGGGTCCTACCAAGAGACCCAGTACTTC
TRBJ2-1 | . | TRBD2 | 15 | TRBV29-1 | CSVPSIAGGGDEQFF | TGCAGCGTCCCATCCATAGCGGGAGGGGGGGATGAGCAGTTCTTC
TRBJ2-3 | . | . | 17 | TRBV18 | CASSPTGTGSSTDTQYF | TGTGCCAGCTCACCTACCGGGACTGGCTCTAGCACAGATACGCAGTATTTT
TRBJ2-7 | . | . | 14 | TRBV6-1 | CASSEGPGTYEQYF | TGTGCCAGCAGTGAGGGGCCAGGGACCTACGAGCAGTACTTC
TRBJ2-1 | few | . | 14 | TRBV29-1 | CSVDSESSYNEQFF | TGCAGCGTTGACTCAGAAAGCTCCTACAATGAGCAGTTCTTC
TRBJ1-4 | . | . | 15 | TRBV7-2 | CASSLRAGGGEKLFF | TGTGCCAGCAGCTTACGGGCAGGTGGAGGTGAAAAACTGTTTTTT
TRBJ1-2 | . | . | 14 | TRBV19 | CASSQPPRAGGYTF | TGTGCCAGTTCTCAACCCCCAAGGGCGGGGGGCTACACCTTC
TRBJ2-7 | . | . | 14 | TRBV7-8 | CASRPFGSTYEQYF | TGTGCCAGCAGGCCTTTTGGCTCCACCTACGAGCAGTACTTC
TRBJ2-6 | . | . | 19 | TRBV5-1 | CASSLNPTNLAAGANVLTF | TGCGCCAGCAGCTTGAACCCGACAAATTTGGCCGCTGGGGCCAACGTCCTGACTTTC
TRBJ2-2 | . | TRBD1 | 16 | TRBV7-6 | CASSRGQGPNTGELFF | TGTGCCAGCAGCCGCGGACAGGGTCCGAACACCGGGGAGCTGTTTTTT
TRBJ1-2 | . | . | 13 | TRBV7-2 | CASSPRLNYGYTF | TGTGCCAGCAGCCCCCGACTGAACTATGGCTACACCTTC
TRBJ1-4 | . | TRBD1 | 16 | TRBV6-5 | CASSYSAGGRGEKLFF | TGTGCCAGCAGTTACTCCGCAGGGGGACGAGGTGAAAAACTGTTTTTT
TRBJ2-6 | few | . | 15 | TRBV6-5 | CASSNEVSRANVLTF | TGTGCCAGCAGTAACGAGGTCTCTCGGGCCAACGTCCTGACTTTC
TRBJ1-2 | . | . | 15 | TRBV25-1 | CASSDLGGVDYGYTF | TGTGCCAGCAGTGATCTAGGGGGGGTTGACTATGGCTACACCTTC
TRBJ1-2 | once | TRBD1 | 15 | TRBV5-1 | CASSKGSGTGDGYTF | TGCGCCAGCAGCAAGGGGTCCGGGACAGGGGACGGCTACACCTTC
TRBJ2-1 | . | TRBD1 | 15 | TRBV6-5 | CASRGRDRGINEQFF | TGTGCCAGCAGGGGCCGGGACAGGGGGATCAATGAGCAGTTCTTC
TRBJ2-7 | . | TRBD1 | 14 | TRBV18 | CASSPMVRGYEQYF | TGTGCCAGCTCACCAATGGTCAGGGGGTACGAGCAGTACTTC
TRBJ2-5 | . | . | 12 | TRBV25-1 | CASNHYEETQYF | TGTGCCAGCAATCACTACGAAGAGACCCAGTACTTC
TRBJ1-1 | . | . | 13 | TRBV2 | CASSGLLDTEAFF | TGTGCCAGCAGTGGACTCCTGGACACTGAAGCTTTCTTT
TRBJ1-3 | . | TRBD1 | 12 | TRBV6-5 | CASSTPGQGMDF | TGTGCCAGCAGCACCCCGGGACAGGGGATGGATTTT
TRBJ2-7 | . | . | 14 | TRBV6-5 | CASSYISGSYEQYF | TGTGCCAGCAGTTACATCAGCGGCTCCTACGAGCAGTACTTC
TRBJ2-5 | . | . | 13 | TRBV15 | CATGGGRQETQYF | TGTGCCACCGGAGGAGGTCGTCAGGAGACCCAGTACTTC
TRBJ2-1 | . | . | 13 | TRBV30 | CAWSTAHYNEQFF | TGTGCCTGGAGTACTGCGCACTACAATGAGCAGTTCTTC
TRBJ2-1 | . | TRBD2 | 18 | TRBV19 | CASSMPLAGGPGTNEQFF | TGTGCCAGTAGTATGCCCCTAGCGGGGGGGCCTGGGACCAATGAGCAGTTCTTC
TRBJ1-2 | . | . | 12 | TRBV4-2 | CASSQENFAGTF | TGTGCCAGCAGCCAAGAGAACTTCGCGGGGACCTTC
TRBJ2-2 | . | TRBD2 | 15 | TRBV7-2 | CASSGLAGPGGELFF | TGTGCCAGCAGCGGACTAGCGGGGCCGGGGGGGGAGCTGTTTTTT
TRBJ2-5 | . | . | 11 | TRBV25-1 | CASSDLETQYF | TGTGCCAGCAGTGATCTGGAGACCCAGTACTTC
TRBJ1-1 | . | TRBD1 | 13 | TRBV4-2 | CASSSRTGAEAFF | TGTGCCAGCAGCTCCCGGACAGGGGCTGAAGCTTTCTTT
TRBJ1-5 | . | . | 14 | TRBV2 | CASSDPGANQPQHF | TGTGCCAGCAGTGACCCAGGGGCCAATCAGCCCCAGCATTTT
TRBJ1-2 | . | TRBD1 | 16 | TRBV5-1 | CASSSGASGGPYGYTF | TGCGCCAGCAGCTCGGGGGCCTCAGGGGGACCCTATGGCTACACCTTC
TRBJ1-1 | . | TRBD1 | 14 | TRBV5-5 | CASRRDRGPTEAFF | TGTGCCAGCAGACGGGACAGGGGCCCCACTGAAGCTTTCTTT
TRBJ2-1 | . | . | 15 | TRBV7-2 | CASSLSTSSYNEQFF | TGTGCCAGCAGCTTAAGTACGAGCTCCTACAATGAGCAGTTCTTC
TRBJ2-2 | . | TRBD1 | 14 | TRBV4-2 | CASSHPQGAGELFF | TGTGCCAGCAGCCACCCACAGGGGGCCGGGGAGCTGTTTTTT
TRBJ2-3 | . | TRBD2 | 16 | TRBV7-2 | CASSLMAGGLVNTQYF | TGTGCCAGCAGCTTAATGGCGGGGGGCCTGGTAAATACGCAGTATTTT
TRBJ2-2 | . | TRBD2 | 18 | TRBV7-2 | CASSFTSGRAASTGELFF | TGTGCCAGCAGCTTCACTAGCGGGAGGGCCGCTAGCACCGGGGAGCTGTTTTTT
TRBJ1-1 | few | TRBD1 | 15 | TRBV5-1 | CASSLKPQGAGEAFF | TGCGCCAGCAGCTTGAAACCCCAGGGGGCCGGTGAAGCTTTCTTT
TRBJ2-1 | . | . | 14 | TRBV14 | CASSPDSRHREQFF | TGTGCCAGCAGCCCGGACAGCCGGCACAGGGAGCAGTTCTTC